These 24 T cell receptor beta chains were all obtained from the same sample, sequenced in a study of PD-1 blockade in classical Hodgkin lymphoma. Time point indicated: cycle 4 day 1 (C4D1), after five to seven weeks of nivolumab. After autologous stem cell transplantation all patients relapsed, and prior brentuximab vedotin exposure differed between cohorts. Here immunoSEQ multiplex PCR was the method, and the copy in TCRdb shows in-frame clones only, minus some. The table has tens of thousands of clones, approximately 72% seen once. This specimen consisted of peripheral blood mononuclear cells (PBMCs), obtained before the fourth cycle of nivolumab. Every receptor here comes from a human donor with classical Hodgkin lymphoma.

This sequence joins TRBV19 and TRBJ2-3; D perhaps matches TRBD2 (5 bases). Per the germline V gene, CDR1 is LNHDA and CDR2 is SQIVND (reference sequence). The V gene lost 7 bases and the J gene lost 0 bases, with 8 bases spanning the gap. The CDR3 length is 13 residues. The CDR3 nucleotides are TGTGCCAGTAACGGGGTTAGCACAGATACGCAGTATTTT. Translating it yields CASNGVSTDTQYF. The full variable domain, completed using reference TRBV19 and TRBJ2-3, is DGGITQSPKYLFRKEGQNVTLSCEQNLNHDAMYWYRQDPGQGLRLIYYSQIVNDFQKGDIAEGYSVSREKKESFPLTVTSAQKNPTAFYLCASNGVSTDTQYFGPGTRLTVL.

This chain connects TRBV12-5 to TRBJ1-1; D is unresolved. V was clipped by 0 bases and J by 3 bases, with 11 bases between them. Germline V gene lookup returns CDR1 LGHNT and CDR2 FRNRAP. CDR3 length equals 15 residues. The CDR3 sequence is CASGLVLLPDTEAFF. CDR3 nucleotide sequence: TGTGCTAGTGGTTTGGTTCTTCTCCCAGACACTGAAGCTTTCTTT.

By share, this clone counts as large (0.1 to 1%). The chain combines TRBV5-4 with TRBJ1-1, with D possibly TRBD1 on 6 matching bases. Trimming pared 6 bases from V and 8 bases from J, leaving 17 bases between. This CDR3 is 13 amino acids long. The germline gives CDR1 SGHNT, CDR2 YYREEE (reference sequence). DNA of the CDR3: TGTGCCAGCATCCTTGGACAGAAAGGGGAAGCTTTCTTT. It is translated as CASILGQKGEAFF.

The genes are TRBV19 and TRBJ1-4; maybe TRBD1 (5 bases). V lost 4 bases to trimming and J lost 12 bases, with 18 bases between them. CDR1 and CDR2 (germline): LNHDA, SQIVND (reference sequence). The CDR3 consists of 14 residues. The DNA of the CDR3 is TGTGCCAGTAGTAGGGGACGGACCCTCGGGGAACTGTTTTTT. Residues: CASSRGRTLGELFF.

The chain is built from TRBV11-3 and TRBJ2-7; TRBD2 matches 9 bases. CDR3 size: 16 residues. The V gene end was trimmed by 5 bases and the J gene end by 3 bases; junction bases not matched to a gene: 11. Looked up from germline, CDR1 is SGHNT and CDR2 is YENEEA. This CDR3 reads CASSLIGASGIYEQYF. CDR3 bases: TGTGCCAGCAGCCTAATTGGGGCTAGCGGGATCTACGAGCAGTACTTC. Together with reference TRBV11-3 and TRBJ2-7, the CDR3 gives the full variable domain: EAGVVQSPRYKIIEKKQPVAFWCNPISGHNTLYWYLQNLGQGPELLIRYENEEAVDDSQLPKDRFSAERLKGVDSTLKIQPAELGDSAVYLCASSLIGASGIYEQYFGPGTRLTVT.

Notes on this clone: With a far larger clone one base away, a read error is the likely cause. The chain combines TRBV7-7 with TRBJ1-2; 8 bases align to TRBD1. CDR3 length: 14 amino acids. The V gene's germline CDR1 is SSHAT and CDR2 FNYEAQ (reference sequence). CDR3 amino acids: CASSLTGVDYGYTF. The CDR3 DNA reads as TGTGCTAGCAGCTTGACAGGGGTGGACTATGGCTACACCTTC.

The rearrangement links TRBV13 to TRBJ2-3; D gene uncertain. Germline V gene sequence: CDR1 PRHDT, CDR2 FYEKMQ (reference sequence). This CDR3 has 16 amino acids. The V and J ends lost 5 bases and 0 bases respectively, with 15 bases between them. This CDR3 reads CASSPSDVASTDTQYF. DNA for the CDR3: TGTGCCAGCAGCCCTTCGGACGTAGCTAGCACAGATACGCAGTATTTT. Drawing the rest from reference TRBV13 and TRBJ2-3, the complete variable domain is AAGVIQSPRHLIKEKRETATLKCYPIPRHDTVYWYQQGPGQDPQFLISFYEKMQSDKGSIPDRFSAQQFSDYHSELNMSSLELGDSALYFCASSPSDVASTDTQYFGPGTRLTVL.

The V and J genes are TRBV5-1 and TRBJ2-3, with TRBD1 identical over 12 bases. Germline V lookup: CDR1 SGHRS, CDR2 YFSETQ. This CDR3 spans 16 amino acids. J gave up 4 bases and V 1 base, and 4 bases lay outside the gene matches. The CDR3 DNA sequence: TGCGCCAGCAGCTTGAGTGGGACAGGGGGCCCAGATACGCAGTATTTT. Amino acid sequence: CASSLSGTGGPDTQYF.

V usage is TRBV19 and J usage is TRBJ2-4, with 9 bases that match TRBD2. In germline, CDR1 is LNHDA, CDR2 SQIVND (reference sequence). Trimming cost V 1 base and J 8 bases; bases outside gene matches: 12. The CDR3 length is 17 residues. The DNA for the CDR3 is TGTGCCAGTAGTATAGTGTTAGCGGGAGTCAACCTCGACATTCAGTACTTC. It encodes CASSIVLAGVNLDIQYF. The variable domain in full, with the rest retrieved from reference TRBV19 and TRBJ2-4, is DGGITQSPKYLFRKEGQNVTLSCEQNLNHDAMYWYRQDPGQGLRLIYYSQIVNDFQKGDIAEGYSVSREKKESFPLTVTSAQKNPTAFYLCASSIVLAGVNLDIQYFGAGTRLSVL.

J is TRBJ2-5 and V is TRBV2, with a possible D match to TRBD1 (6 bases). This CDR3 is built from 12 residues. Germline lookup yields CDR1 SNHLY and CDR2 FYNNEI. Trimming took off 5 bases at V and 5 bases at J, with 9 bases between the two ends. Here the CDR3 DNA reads TGTGCCAGCAGTAACAGGGATGAGACCCAGTACTTC. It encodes CASSNRDETQYF.

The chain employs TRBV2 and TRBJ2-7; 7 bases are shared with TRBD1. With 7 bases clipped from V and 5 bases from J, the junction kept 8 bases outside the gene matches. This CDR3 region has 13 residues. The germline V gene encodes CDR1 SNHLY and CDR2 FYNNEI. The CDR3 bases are TGTGCCAGCAAGGAGACAGGGTCTAACGAGCAGTACTTC. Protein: CASKETGSNEQYF.

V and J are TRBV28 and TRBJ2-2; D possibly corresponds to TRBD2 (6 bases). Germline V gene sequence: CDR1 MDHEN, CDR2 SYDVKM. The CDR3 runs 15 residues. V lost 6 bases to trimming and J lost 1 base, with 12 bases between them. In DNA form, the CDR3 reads TGTGCCAGCAGCCCGTACGGGGGGAACACCGGGGAGCTGTTTTTT. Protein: CASSPYGGNTGELFF.

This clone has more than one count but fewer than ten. The CDR3 DNA reads as TGTGCCACCAGCATCTCAATAGCGGGAGCATGGGAGACCCAGTACTTC. It yields the protein CATSISIAGAWETQYF. J is TRBJ2-5 and V is TRBV15, with TRBD2 matching 9 bases. This CDR3 has 16 residues. Unmatched junction bases numbered 11, after V lost 4 bases and J lost 5 bases. Germline V gene data show CDR1 as LNHNV and CDR2 as YYDKDF (reference sequence).

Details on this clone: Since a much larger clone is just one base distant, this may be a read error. The CDR3 sequence is CASSATGELFF. CDR3 nucleotide sequence: TGTGCCAGCAGCGCCACCGGGGAGCTGTTTTTT. V usage is TRBV27 and J usage is TRBJ2-2; unclear D gene. Germline V lookup: CDR1 MNHEY, CDR2 SMNVEV (reference sequence). The CDR3 loop spans 11 amino acids. Between the trimmed V and J ends, which lost 6 bases and 4 bases, there was a span of 3 bases.

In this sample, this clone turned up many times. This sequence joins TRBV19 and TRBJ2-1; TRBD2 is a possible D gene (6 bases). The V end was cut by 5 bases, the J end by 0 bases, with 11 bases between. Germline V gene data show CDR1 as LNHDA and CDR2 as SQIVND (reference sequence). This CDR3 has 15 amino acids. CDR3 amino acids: CASSVGLHSYNEQFF. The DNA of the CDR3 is TGTGCCAGTAGTGTCGGACTACACTCCTACAATGAGCAGTTCTTC. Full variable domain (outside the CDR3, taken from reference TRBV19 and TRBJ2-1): DGGITQSPKYLFRKEGQNVTLSCEQNLNHDAMYWYRQDPGQGLRLIYYSQIVNDFQKGDIAEGYSVSREKKESFPLTVTSAQKNPTAFYLCASSVGLHSYNEQFFGPGTRLTVL.

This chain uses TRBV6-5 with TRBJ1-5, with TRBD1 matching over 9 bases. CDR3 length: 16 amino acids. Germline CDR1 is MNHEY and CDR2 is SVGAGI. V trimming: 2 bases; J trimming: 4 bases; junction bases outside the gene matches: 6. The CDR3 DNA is TGTGCCAGCAGTTACAGGGCGACAGGGGGGAATCAGCCCCAGCATTTT. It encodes CASSYRATGGNQPQHF.

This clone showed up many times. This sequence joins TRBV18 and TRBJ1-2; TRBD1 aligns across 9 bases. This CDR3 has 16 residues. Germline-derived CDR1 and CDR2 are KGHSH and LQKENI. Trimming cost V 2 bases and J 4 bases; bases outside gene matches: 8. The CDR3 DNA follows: TGTGCCAGCTCACCAGAGACAGGGGGGGAAGGCTATGGCTACACCTTC. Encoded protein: CASSPETGGEGYGYTF.

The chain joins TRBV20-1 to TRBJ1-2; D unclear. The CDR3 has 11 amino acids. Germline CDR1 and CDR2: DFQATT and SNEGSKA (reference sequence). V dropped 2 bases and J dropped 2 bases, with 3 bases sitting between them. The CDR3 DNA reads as TGCAGTGCTAGACCCAACTATGGCTACACCTTC. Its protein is CSARPNYGYTF.

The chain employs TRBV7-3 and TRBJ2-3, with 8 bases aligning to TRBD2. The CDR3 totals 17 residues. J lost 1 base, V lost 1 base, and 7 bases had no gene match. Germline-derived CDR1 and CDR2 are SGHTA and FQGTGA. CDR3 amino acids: CASSLRGSGMGTDTQYF. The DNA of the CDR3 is TGTGCCAGCAGCTTAAGGGGTAGCGGGATGGGCACAGATACGCAGTATTTT.

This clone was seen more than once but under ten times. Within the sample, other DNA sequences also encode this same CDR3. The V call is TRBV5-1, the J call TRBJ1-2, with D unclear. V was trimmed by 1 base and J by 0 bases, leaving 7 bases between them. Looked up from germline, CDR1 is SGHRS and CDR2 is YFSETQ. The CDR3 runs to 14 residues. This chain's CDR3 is CASSLTEANYGYTF. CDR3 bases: TGCGCCAGCAGCTTGACAGAAGCTAACTATGGCTACACCTTC.

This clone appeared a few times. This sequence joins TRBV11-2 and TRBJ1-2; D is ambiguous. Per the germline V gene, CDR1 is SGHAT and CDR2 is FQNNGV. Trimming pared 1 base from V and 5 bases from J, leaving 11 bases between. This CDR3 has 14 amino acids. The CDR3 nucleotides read TGTGCCAGCAGCTTAGGTCGCGGACTGTATGGCTACACCTTC. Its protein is CASSLGRGLYGYTF.

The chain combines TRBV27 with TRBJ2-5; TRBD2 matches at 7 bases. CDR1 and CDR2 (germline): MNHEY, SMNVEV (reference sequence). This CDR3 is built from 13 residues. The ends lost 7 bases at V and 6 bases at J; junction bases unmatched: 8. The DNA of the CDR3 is TGTGCCAGCACCTTGGGGGAGGGGCAGACCCAGTACTTC. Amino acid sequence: CASTLGEGQTQYF.

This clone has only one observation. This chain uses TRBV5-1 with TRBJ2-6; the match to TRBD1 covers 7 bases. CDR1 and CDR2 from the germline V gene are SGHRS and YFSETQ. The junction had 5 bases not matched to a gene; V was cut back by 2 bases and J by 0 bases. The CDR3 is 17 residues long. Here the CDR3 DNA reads TGCGCCAGCAGCTTCTGGACAGGCTTCTCTGGGGCCAACGTCCTGACTTTC. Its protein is CASSFWTGFSGANVLTF. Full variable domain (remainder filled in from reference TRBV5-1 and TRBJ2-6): KAGVTQTPRYLIKTRGQQVTLSCSPISGHRSVSWYQQTPGQGLQFLFEYFSETQRNKGNFPGRFSGRQFSNSRSEMNVSTLELGDSALYLCASSFWTGFSGANVLTFGAGSRLTVL.

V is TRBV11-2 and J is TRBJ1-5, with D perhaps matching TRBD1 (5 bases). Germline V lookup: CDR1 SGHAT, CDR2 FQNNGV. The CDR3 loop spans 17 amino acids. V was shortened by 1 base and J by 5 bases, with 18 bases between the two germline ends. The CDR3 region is CASSLGRGGVSYQPQHF. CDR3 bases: TGTGCCAGCAGCTTAGGACGCGGGGGGGTCTCCTATCAGCCCCAGCATTTT. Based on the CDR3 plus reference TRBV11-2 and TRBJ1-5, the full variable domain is EAGVAQSPRYKIIEKRQSVAFWCNPISGHATLYWYQQILGQGPKLLIQFQNNGVVDDSQLPKDRFSAERLKGVDSTLKIQPAKLEDSAVYLCASSLGRGGVSYQPQHFGDGTRLSIL.